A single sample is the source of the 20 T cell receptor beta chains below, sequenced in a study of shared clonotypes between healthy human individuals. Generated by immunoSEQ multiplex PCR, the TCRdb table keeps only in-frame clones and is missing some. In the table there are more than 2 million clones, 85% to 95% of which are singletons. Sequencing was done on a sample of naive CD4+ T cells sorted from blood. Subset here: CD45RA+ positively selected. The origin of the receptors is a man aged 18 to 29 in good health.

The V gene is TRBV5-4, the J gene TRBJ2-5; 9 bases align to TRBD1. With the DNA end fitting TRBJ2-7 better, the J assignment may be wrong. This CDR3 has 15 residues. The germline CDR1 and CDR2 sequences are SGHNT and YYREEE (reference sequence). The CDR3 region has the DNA TGTGCCAGCAGCCATCCGGGACAGGGCATCCGCGAGCAGTACTTC. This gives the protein CASSHPGQGIREQYF.

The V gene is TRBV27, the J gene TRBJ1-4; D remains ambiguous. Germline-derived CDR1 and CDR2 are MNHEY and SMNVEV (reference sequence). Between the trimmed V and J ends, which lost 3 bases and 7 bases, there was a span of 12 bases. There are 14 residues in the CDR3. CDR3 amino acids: CASSFGVMGEKLFF. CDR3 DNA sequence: TGTGCCAGCAGTTTTGGAGTGATGGGTGAAAAACTGTTTTTT.

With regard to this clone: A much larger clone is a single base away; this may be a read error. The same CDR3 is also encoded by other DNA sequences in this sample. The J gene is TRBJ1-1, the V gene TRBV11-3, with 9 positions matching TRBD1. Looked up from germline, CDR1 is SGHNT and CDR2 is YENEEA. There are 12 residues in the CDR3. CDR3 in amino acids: CASSLGQGEAFF. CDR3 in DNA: TGTGCCAGCAGCTTGGGACAGGGCGAAGCTTTCTTC.

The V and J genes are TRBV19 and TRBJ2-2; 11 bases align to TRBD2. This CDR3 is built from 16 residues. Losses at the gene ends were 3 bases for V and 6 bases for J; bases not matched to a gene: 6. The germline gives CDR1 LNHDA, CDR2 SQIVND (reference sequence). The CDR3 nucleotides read TGTGCCAGTAGTATTTCCCTAGCGGGAGGCGCCGGGGAGCTGTTTTTT. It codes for CASSISLAGGAGELFF.

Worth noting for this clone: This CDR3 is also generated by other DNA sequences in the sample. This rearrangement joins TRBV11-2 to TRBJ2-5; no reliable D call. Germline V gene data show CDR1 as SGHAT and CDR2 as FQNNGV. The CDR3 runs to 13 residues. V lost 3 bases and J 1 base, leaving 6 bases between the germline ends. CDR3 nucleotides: TGTGCCAGCAGCTTGAACAGCCAAGAGACCCAGTACTTC. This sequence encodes CASSLNSQETQYF.

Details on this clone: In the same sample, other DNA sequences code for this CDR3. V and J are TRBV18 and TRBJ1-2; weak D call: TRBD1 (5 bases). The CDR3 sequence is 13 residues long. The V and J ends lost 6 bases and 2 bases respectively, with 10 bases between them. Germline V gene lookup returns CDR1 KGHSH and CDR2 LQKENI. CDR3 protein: CASSPRQNYGYTF. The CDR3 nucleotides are TGTGCCAGCTCCCCCCGACAGAACTATGGCTACACCTTC.

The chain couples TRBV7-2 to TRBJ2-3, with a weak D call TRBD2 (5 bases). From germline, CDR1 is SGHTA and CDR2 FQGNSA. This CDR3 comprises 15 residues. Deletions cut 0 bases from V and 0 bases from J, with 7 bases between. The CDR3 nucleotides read TGTGCCAGCAGCTTAGCGAGGGCTAGCACAGATACGCAGTATTTT. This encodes CASSLARASTDTQYF.

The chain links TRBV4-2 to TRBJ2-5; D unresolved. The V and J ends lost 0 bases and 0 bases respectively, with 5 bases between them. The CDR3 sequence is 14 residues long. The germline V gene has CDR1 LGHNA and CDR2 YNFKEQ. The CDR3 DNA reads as TGTGCCAGCAGCCAAGAGAACGACCAAGAGACCCAGTACTTC. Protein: CASSQENDQETQYF.

In nucleotides, the CDR3 is TGTGCCAGCAGCTTAGCGGGGGACAGGGGATCGACAGATACGCAGTATTTT. It yields the protein CASSLAGDRGSTDTQYF. The chain has TRBV11-2 and TRBJ2-3, with 10 bases matching TRBD1. Germline-derived CDR1 and CDR2 are SGHAT and FQNNGV. V shed 1 base, J shed 3 bases, and the junction held 7 bases outside the gene matches. The CDR3 covers 17 residues.

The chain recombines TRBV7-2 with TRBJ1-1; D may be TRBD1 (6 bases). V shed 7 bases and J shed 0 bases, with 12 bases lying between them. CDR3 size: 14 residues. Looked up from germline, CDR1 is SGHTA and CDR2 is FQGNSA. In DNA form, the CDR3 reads TGTGCCAGCAAACTGGGGGGCCTGAACACTGAAGCTTTCTTT. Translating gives CASKLGGLNTEAFF.

This chain's CDR3 is CASGFESLYTGELFF. For the CDR3, the DNA is TGTGCTAGTGGTTTTGAGAGCCTGTACACCGGGGAGCTGTTTTTT. This rearrangement joins TRBV12-5 to TRBJ2-2; D is unresolved. The V gene's germline CDR1 is LGHNT and CDR2 FRNRAP. The CDR3 sequence is 15 residues long. Trimming removed 3 bases from V and 3 bases from J, with 11 bases in between.

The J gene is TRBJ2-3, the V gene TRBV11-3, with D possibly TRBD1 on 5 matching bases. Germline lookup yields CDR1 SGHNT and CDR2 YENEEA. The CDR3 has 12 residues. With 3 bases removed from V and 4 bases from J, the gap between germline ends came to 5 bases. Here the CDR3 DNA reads TGTGCCAGCAGCTTCAGGGCAGATACGCAGTATTTT. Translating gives CASSFRADTQYF.

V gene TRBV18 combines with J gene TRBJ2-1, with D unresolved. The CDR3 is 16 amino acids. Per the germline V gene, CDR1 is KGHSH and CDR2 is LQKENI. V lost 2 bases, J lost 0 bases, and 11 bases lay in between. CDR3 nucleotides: TGTGCCAGCTCACCAGGGTTCGCGAGCTCCTACAATGAGCAGTTCTTC. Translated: CASSPGFASSYNEQFF. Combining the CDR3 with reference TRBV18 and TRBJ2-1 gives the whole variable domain NAGVMQNPRHLVRRRGQEARLRCSPMKGHSHVYWYRQLPEEGLKFMVYLQKENIIDESGMPKERFSAEFPKEGPSILRIQQVVRGDSAAYFCASSPGFASSYNEQFFGPGTRLTVL.

The CDR3 nucleotides read TGCAGCGTTGTTGCCGTCCTCCTAGCCAAAAACATTCAGTACTTC. This translates into CSVVAVLLAKNIQYF. The chain recombines TRBV29-1 with TRBJ2-4; D not certain. V dropped 4 bases and J dropped 0 bases, with 13 bases sitting between them. This CDR3 is 15 amino acids long. Germline lookup yields CDR1 SQVTM and CDR2 ANQGSEA.

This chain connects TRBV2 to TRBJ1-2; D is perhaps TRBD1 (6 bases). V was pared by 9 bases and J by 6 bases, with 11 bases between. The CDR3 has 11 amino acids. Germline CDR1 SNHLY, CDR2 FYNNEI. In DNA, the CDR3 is TGTGCCAGGAACAGGGTTAATGGCTACACCTTC. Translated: CARNRVNGYTF.

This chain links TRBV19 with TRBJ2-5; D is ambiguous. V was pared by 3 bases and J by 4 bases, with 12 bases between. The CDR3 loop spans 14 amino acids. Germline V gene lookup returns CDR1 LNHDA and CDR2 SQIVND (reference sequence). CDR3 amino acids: CASSIGRAGETQYF. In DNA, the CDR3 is TGTGCCAGTAGTATTGGCCGTGCAGGAGAGACCCAGTACTTC.

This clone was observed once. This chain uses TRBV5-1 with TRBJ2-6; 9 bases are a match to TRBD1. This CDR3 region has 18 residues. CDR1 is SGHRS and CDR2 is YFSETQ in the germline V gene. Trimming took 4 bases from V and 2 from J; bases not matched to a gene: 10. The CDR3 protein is CASSQRDRVITGANVLTF. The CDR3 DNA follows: TGCGCCAGCAGCCAACGGGACAGGGTGATTACTGGGGCCAACGTCCTGACTTTC.

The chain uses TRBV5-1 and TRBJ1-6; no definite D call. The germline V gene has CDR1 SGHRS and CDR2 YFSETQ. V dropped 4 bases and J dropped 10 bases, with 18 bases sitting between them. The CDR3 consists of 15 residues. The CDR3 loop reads CASSPGGERRSPLHF. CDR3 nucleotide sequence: TGCGCCAGCAGCCCGGGTGGGGAGAGGAGGTCACCCCTCCACTTT.

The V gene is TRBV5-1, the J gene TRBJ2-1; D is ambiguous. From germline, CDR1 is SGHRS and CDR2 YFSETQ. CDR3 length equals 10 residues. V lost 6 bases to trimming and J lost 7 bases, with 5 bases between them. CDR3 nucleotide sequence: TGCGCCAGCACTAGGAATGAGCAGTTCTTC. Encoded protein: CASTRNEQFF.

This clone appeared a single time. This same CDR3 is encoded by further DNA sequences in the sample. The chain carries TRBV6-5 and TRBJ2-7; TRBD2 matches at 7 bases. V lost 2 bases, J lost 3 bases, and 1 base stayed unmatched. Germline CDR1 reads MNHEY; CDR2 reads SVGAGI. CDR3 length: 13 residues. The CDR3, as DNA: TGTGCCAGCAGTTACCAGCGGGGCTACGAGCAGTACTTC. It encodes CASSYQRGYEQYF.